These 4 T cell receptor beta chains were all obtained from the same sample, sequenced in a study of CD8+ T cells in alopecia areata. RNA, once extracted, was reverse transcribed into cDNA for use as the sequencing template. TCRdb's copy holds only in-frame clones and misses some; the assay was immunoSEQ multiplex PCR. Seen here are 200,000 or so clones, roughly 50% observed once, and the top ten hold 4.5% to 6%. Described treatment: oral pan-JAK inhibitor, 5-10 mg twice daily. The sample consisted of CD4+ T cells sorted from blood, taken at week 24, from a patient treated with tofacitinib. The origin of the receptors is a human donor with alopecia areata.

This clone was picked up one time. The rearrangement joins TRBV29-1 to TRBJ1-3; D is ambiguous. Looked up from germline, CDR1 is SQVTM and CDR2 is ANQGSEA. The V gene lost 3 bases and the J gene lost 4 bases, with 7 bases spanning the gap. The CDR3 is 12 residues long. The CDR3 loop reads CSVDGVGNTIYF. CDR3 DNA sequence: TGCAGCGTTGACGGGGTAGGAAACACCATATATTTT.

The chain joins TRBV5-1 to TRBJ2-1; 8 nucleotides agree with TRBD1. CDR1 is SGHRS and CDR2 is YFSETQ in the germline V gene. J lost 6 bases, V lost 1 base, and 3 bases had no gene match. This CDR3 is built from 14 residues. CDR3 sequence (DNA): TGCGCCAGCAGCTTGATGGGACAGGTCAATGAGCAGTTCTTC. It specifies CASSLMGQVNEQFF.

The J gene is TRBJ2-5, the V gene TRBV5-1, with D tentatively TRBD1 or TRBD2 (7 bases each). The ends were cut back, 5 bases at V and 2 bases at J, with 10 bases in the middle. This CDR3 comprises 13 residues. Germline V CDR1 and CDR2: SGHRS, YFSETQ. The CDR3 bases are TGCGCCAGCAGTCAGGGGGGGCAAGAGACCCAGTACTTC. Amino acids: CASSQGGQETQYF.

The chain uses TRBV4-3 and TRBJ2-1, with no clear D. The CDR3 is 14 residues long. Germline CDR1 LGHNA, CDR2 YSLEER. Trimming left V 0 bases short and J 9 bases short, with 12 bases between. CDR3: CASSQEAGAGEQFF. CDR3 coding DNA: TGCGCCAGCAGCCAAGAGGCTGGAGCAGGTGAGCAGTTCTTC.